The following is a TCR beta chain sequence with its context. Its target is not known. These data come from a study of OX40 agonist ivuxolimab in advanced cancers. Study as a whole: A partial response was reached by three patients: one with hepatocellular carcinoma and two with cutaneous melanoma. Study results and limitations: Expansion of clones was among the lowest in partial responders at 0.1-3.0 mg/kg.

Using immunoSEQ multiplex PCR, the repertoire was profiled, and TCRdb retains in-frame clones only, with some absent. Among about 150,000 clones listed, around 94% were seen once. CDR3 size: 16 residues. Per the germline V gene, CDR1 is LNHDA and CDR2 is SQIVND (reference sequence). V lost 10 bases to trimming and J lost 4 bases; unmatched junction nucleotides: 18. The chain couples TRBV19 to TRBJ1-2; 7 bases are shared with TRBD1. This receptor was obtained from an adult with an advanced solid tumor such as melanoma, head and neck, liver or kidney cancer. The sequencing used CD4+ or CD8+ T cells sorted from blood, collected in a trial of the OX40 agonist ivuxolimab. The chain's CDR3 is CATRYTGAPESYGYTF. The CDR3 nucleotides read TGTGCCACCCGCTACACAGGGGCTCCGGAATCCTATGGCTACACCTTC.